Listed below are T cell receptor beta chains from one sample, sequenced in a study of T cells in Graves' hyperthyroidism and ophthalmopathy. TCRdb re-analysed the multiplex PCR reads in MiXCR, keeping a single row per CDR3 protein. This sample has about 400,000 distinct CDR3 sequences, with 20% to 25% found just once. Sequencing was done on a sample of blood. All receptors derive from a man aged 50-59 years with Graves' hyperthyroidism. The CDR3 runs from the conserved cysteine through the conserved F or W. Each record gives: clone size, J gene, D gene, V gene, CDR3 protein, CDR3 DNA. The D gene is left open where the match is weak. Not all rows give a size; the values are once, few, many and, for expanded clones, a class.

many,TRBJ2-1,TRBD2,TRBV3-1,CASSPVALAGSYNEQFF,TGTGCCAGCAGCCCTGTAGCCCTAGCGGGGTCGTACAATGAGCAGTTCTTC
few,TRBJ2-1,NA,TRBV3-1,CASSRRGGPTGEQFF,TGTGCCAGCAGCCGAAGGGGGGGGCCAACAGGTGAGCAGTTCTTC
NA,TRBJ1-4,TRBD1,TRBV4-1,CASSQEGQGAGEKLFF,TGCGCCAGCAGCCAAGAAGGGCAGGGGGCAGGTGAAAAACTGTTTTTT
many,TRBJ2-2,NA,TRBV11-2,CASSFFTGELFF,TGTGCCAGCAGCTTCTTCACCGGGGAGCTGTTTTTT
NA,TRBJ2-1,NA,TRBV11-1,CASSFRQGYEQFF,TGTGCCAGCAGCTTTCGACAAGGGTATGAGCAGTTCTTC
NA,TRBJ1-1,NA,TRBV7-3,CASSSSGTALTEAFF,TGTGCCAGCAGCTCCTCCGGGACGGCCCTCACTGAAGCTTTCTTT
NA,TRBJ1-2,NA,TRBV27,CASSQRGIHGYTF,TGTGCCAGCTCCCAGCGGGGGATACATGGCTACACCTTC
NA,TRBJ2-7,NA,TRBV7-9,CASSPRTNEQYF,TGTGCCAGCTCACCCCGGACCAACGAGCAGTACTTC
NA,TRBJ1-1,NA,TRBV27,CASSFQSWTVAFF,TGTGCCAGCAGTTTCCAGAGTTGGACTGTAGCTTTCTTT
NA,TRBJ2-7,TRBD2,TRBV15,CATSPETGTSDPDEQYF,TGTGCCACCAGCCCAGAGACCGGGACTAGTGACCCGGACGAGCAGTACTTC
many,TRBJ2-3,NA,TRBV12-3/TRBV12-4,CASSFRGGGTDTQYF,TGTGCCAGCAGTTTTCGAGGAGGAGGCACAGATACGCAGTATTTT
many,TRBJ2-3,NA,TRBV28,CASSLSLSADITTDTQYF,TGTGCCAGCAGTTTAAGTTTGTCGGCAGACATTACCACAGATACGCAGTATTTT
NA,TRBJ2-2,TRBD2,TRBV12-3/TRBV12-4,CANGGSGNTGELFF,TGTGCCAACGGGGGGTCCGGGAACACCGGGGAGCTGTTTTTT
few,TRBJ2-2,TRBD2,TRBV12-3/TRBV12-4,CASSARTSRTGELFF,TGTGCCAGCAGTGCCCGGACTAGCCGGACCGGGGAGCTGTTTTTT
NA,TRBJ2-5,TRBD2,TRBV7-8,CASSLAQTSGRAGMETQYF,TGTGCCAGCAGCTTAGCCCAGACTAGCGGGAGGGCCGGAATGGAGACCCAGTACTTC
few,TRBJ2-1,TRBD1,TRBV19,CASSIGTGNYNEQFF,TGTGCCAGTAGTATCGGGACAGGGAACTACAATGAGCAGTTCTTC
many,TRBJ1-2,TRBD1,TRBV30,CAWRRQGDGYTF,TGTGCCTGGAGGAGACAGGGGGATGGCTACACCTTC
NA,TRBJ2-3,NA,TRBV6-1,CASTRQGASSTDTQYF,TGTGCCAGCACTCGCCAGGGCGCGAGTAGCACAGATACGCAGTATTTT
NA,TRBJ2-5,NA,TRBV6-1,CAIETSGLETQYF,TGTGCCATTGAGACATCAGGCCTAGAGACCCAGTACTTC
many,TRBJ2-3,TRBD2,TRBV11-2,CASGLSGLADTDTQYF,TGTGCCAGCGGACTATCGGGACTAGCGGACACAGATACGCAGTATTTT
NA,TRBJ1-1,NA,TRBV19,CASSDRPMTEAFF,TGTGCCAGTAGCGACCGCCCCATGACTGAAGCTTTCTTT
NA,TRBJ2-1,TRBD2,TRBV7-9,CASSPRGSGRGNEQFF,TGTGCCAGCAGCCCTCGTGGTAGCGGGAGAGGCAATGAGCAGTTCTTC
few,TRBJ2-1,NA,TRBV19,CASKLRRDGYSEQFF,TGTGCCAGTAAGTTAAGACGGGACGGCTACAGTGAGCAGTTCTTC
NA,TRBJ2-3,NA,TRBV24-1,CATSDLSSSDTQYF,TGTGCCACCAGTGATTTGAGTAGCTCAGATACGCAGTATTTT
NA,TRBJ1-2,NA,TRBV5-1,CASSPSSGGYTF,TGTGCCAGCAGCCCCAGCTCTGGCGGCTACACCTTC
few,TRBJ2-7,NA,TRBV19,CASSIVGESGSSYEQYF,TGTGCCAGTAGTATAGTAGGGGAAAGCGGATCTTCCTACGAGCAGTACTTC
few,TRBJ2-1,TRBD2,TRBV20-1,CSADRTSGRSEQFF,TGCAGTGCTGATAGGACTAGCGGGAGGAGTGAGCAGTTCTTC
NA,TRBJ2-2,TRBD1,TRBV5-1,CASSLGQGAPANTGELFF,TGCGCCAGCAGCTTGGGGCAGGGGGCCCCAGCGAACACCGGGGAGCTGTTTTTT
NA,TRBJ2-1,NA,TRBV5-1,CASSLGGGMAYNEQFF,TGCGCCAGCAGCTTGGGGGGCGGGATGGCCTACAATGAGCAGTTCTTC
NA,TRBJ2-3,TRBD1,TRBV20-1,CSASWDRGPDTQYF,TGCAGTGCTTCTTGGGACAGGGGGCCAGATACGCAGTATTTT
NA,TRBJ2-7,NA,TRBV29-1,CSVLLQSEQYF,TGCAGCGTCCTATTACAGAGCGAGCAGTACTTC
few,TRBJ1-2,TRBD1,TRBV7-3,CASSHGQGDGYTF,TGTGCCAGCAGCCACGGACAGGGGGATGGCTACACCTTC
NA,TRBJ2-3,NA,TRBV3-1,CASSQDIGDMQYF,TGTGCCAGCAGCCAGGATATAGGAGATATGCAGTATTTT
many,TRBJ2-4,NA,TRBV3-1,CASSHGGAKNIQYF,TGTGCCAGCAGCCATGGAGGGGCCAAAAACATTCAGTACTTC
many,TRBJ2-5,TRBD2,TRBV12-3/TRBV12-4,CASTEAGGVETQYF,TGTGCCAGCACCGAAGCGGGAGGAGTTGAGACCCAGTACTTC
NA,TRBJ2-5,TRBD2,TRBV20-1,CSARVSGTSGRAGWYF,TGCAGTGCTAGGGTCTCCGGGACTAGCGGGAGGGCTGGCTGGTACTTC
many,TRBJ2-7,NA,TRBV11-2,CASSLPGNPYEQYF,TGTGCCAGCAGCTTGCCGGGAAACCCCTACGAGCAGTACTTC
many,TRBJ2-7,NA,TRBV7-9,CASSVVSYEQYF,TGTGCCAGCTCCGTGGTTAGCTACGAGCAGTACTTC
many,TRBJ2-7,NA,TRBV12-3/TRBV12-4,CASSSPRDNTYEQYF,TGTGCCAGCAGTTCCCCGCGGGACAACACCTACGAGCAGTACTTC
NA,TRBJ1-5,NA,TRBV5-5,CASSFFGREDQPQHF,TGTGCCAGCAGCTTTTTTGGCAGGGAGGATCAGCCCCAGCATTTT
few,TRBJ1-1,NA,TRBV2,CASRVMNTEAFF,TGTGCCAGCCGTGTAATGAACACTGAAGCTTTCTTT
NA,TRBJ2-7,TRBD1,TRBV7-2,CASSFFWSGQIGSYEQYF,TGTGCCAGCAGTTTTTTCTGGTCGGGACAGATCGGGTCCTACGAGCAGTACTTC
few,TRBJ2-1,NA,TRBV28,CATQTLDRFNEQFF,TGTGCCACCCAAACCTTAGACAGGTTCAATGAGCAGTTCTTC
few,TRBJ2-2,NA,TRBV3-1,CASSQGHYRELFF,TGTGCCAGCAGCCAAGGGCACTACAGGGAGCTGTTTTTT
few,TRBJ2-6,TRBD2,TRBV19,CASDRGVSGRAGANVLTF,TGTGCCAGTGACCGGGGAGTTAGCGGGAGAGCCGGGGCCAACGTCCTGACTTTC
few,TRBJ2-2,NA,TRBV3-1,CASSRGVNTGELFF,TGTGCCAGCAGCCGGGGGGTGAACACCGGGGAGCTGTTTTTT
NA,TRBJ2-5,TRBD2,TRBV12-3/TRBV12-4,CASSLGRQGGRETQYF,TGTGCCAGCAGTTTAGGCAGGCAGGGAGGGAGGGAGACCCAGTACTTC
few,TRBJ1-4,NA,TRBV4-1,CASSQGGGGNEKLFF,TGCGCCAGCAGCCAAGGAGGAGGAGGGAATGAAAAACTGTTTTTT
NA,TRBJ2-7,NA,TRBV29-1,CSVRQSYEQYF,TGCAGCGTTAGACAGTCCTACGAGCAGTACTTC
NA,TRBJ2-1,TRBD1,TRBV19,CASSMIGGTGSSYNEQFF,TGTGCCAGTAGTATGATAGGCGGGACAGGAAGCTCCTACAATGAGCAGTTCTTC
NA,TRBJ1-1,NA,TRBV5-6,CASSFWEGRPEAFF,TGTGCCAGCAGCTTTTGGGAGGGGAGGCCTGAAGCTTTCTTT
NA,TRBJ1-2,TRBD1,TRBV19,CASSMRGPGYTF,TGTGCCAGTAGTATGAGGGGGCCTGGCTACACCTTC
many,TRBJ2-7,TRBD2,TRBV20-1,CSASSSGRSYEQYF,TGCAGTGCTAGCAGTAGCGGGAGAAGCTACGAGCAGTACTTC
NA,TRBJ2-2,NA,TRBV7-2,CASSLAGDLVAGELIF,TGTGCCAGCAGCTTAGCGGGGGACTTGGTCGCCGGGGAGCTGATTTTT
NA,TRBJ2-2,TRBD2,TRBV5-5,CASSGLAESTGELFF,TGTGCCAGCAGCGGACTAGCGGAGTCGACCGGGGAGCTGTTTTTT
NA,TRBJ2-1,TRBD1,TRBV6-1,CASRQGIRMNEQFF,TGTGCCAGCAGACAGGGGATCCGAATGAATGAGCAGTTCTTC
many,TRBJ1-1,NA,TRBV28,CASSLLGNTEAFF,TGTGCCAGCAGTTTGCTGGGGAACACTGAAGCTTTCTTT